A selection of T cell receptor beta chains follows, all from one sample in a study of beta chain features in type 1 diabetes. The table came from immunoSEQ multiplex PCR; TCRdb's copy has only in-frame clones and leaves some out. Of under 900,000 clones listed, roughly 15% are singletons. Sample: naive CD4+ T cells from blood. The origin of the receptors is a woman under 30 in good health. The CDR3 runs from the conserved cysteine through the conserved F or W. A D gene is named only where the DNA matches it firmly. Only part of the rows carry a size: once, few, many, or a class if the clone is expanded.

TGTGCCAGCTCACCGGAGGCGGGAGTCTACAATGAGCAGTTCTTC	CASSPEAGVYNEQFF	TRBJ2-1	.	TRBD2	TRBV18
TGTGCCAGCAGCGACACCCGCCAAGGGCCCCAGCATTTT	CASSDTRQGPQHF	TRBJ1-5	.	.	TRBV2
TGTGCCATTCTCAGGGCGCCCAACACCGGGGAGCTGTTTTTT	CAILRAPNTGELFF	TRBJ2-2	.	.	TRBV10-3
TGTGCCAGCAGCTTAGATCAGGGGAGGGAGACCCAGTACTTC	CASSLDQGRETQYF	TRBJ2-5	few	.	TRBV11-2
TGTGCCACCAGCAGAGATATGGGCTACGAGCAGTACTTC	CATSRDMGYEQYF	TRBJ2-7	few	.	TRBV15
TGTGCCAGCAGCTTAGCCGGGACTACCAAAGAGACCCAGTACTTC	CASSLAGTTKETQYF	TRBJ2-5	.	TRBD2	TRBV5-4
TGTGCCAGTAGTATTCGGGGTAGCTCCTACAATGAGCAGTTCTTC	CASSIRGSSYNEQFF	TRBJ2-1	.	.	TRBV19
TGTGCCAGCGTAAGCGGCACAGATACGCAGTATTTT	CASVSGTDTQYF	TRBJ2-3	few	.	TRBV7-9
TGCAGCGTCGCCTCTAGAGCCTCAGATACGCAGTATTTT	CSVASRASDTQYF	TRBJ2-3	.	.	TRBV29-1
TGTGCCAGCAGTTCCCCCCGGGCGGGAAGGGGCTACAATGAGCAGTTCTTC	CASSSPRAGRGYNEQFF	TRBJ2-1	.	.	TRBV28
TGTGCCAGCAGCGTAGATCCGGAGGGAGAGACCCAGTACTTC	CASSVDPEGETQYF	TRBJ2-5	.	.	TRBV9
TGTGCCAGCAGTGAAGCATCCGCGGGAAATGAAAAACTGTTTTTT	CASSEASAGNEKLFF	TRBJ1-4	.	.	TRBV6-1
TGTGCCAGCAGTTACTCGGCTCGCATAACCTACGAGCAGTACTTC	CASSYSARITYEQYF	TRBJ2-7	.	.	TRBV6-6
TGTGCCAGCAGCTTAAGCGGACAAGAGACCCAGTACTTC	CASSLSGQETQYF	TRBJ2-5	few	.	TRBV7-3
TGTGCCAGCAGCTTAGGGACTCGACAAGAGACCCAGTACTTC	CASSLGTRQETQYF	TRBJ2-5	.	.	TRBV7-9
TGTGCCAGCAGTTGGAACAGGAACACTGAAGCTTTCTTT	CASSWNRNTEAFF	TRBJ1-1	.	.	TRBV6-5
TGTGCCATTTCAAGAGGGGGGTACGAGCAGTACTTC	CAISRGGYEQYF	TRBJ2-7	few	.	TRBV10-3